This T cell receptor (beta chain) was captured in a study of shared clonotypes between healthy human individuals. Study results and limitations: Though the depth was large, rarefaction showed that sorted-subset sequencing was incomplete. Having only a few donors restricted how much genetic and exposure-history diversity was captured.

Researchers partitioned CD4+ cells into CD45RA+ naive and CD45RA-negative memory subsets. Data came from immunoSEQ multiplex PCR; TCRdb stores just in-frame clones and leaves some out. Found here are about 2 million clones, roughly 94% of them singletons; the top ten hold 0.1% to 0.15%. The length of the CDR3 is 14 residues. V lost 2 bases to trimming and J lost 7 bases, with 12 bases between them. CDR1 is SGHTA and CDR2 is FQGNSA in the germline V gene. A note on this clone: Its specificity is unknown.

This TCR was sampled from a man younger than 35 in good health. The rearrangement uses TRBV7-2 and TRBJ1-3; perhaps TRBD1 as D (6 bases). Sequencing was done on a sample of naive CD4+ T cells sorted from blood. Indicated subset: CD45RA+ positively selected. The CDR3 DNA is TGTGCCAGCAGCTTAATCCAGGGGACTAACACCATATATTTT. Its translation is CASSLIQGTNTIYF.